This entry lists 23 T cell receptor beta chains sequenced from one sample in a study of PD-L1 blockade in urothelial cancer. Sequenced by immunoSEQ multiplex PCR; TCRdb stores in-frame clones only, minus some. The repertoire holds some 40,000 clones, with 75% to 95% as singletons. The sequencing here drew on PBMCs, taken around atezolizumab (anti-PD-L1) treatment. The receptors were gathered from a man in his 70s with urothelial cancer.

The rearrangement uses TRBV5-4 and TRBJ2-3; 10 nucleotides align to TRBD2. The CDR3 runs 13 residues. J lost 8 bases, V lost 4 bases, and 4 bases had no gene match. Germline lookup yields CDR1 SGHNT and CDR2 YYREEE (reference sequence). CDR3 coding DNA: TGTGCCAGCAGCCAACGACTAGCGGGTACGCAGTATTTT. Protein product: CASSQRLAGTQYF.

This clone was found a few times. This chain uses TRBV20-1 with TRBJ1-2; D possibly corresponds to TRBD1 (5 bases). CDR1 DFQATT and CDR2 SNEGSKA come from the germline V gene (reference sequence). The ends were cut back, 5 bases at V and 8 bases at J, with 12 bases in the middle. This CDR3 has 11 amino acids. This CDR3 is CSAPGFWGYTF. In DNA, the CDR3 is TGCAGTGCTCCAGGGTTTTGGGGCTACACCTTC.

The chain links TRBV27 to TRBJ2-2; TRBD2 matches 7 bases. The CDR3 sequence is 15 residues long. Germline lookup yields CDR1 MNHEY and CDR2 SMNVEV (reference sequence). The trim removed 7 bases at V and 0 bases at J, leaving 5 bases unmatched. The CDR3 region is CASTLRGANTGELFF. CDR3 in DNA: TGTGCCAGCACTCTACGGGGGGCGAACACCGGGGAGCTGTTTTTT.

This sequence joins TRBV9 and TRBJ2-2; D perhaps matches TRBD2 (5 bases). The germline V gene encodes CDR1 SGDLS and CDR2 YYNGEE. V dropped 0 bases and J dropped 0 bases, with 9 bases sitting between them. This CDR3 is built from 16 residues. CDR3 sequence (DNA): TGTGCCAGCAGCGTAGGGGCTAGCTCGAACACCGGGGAGCTGTTTTTT. It translates to CASSVGASSNTGELFF.

The chain is built from TRBV28 and TRBJ2-5; TRBD2 might be the D (7 bases). Germline CDR1 is MDHEN and CDR2 is SYDVKM. The CDR3 consists of 14 residues. V dropped 3 bases and J dropped 5 bases, with 13 bases sitting between them. CDR3 sequence reads: CASSLVGGQETQYF. For the CDR3, the DNA is TGTGCCAGCAGTTTGGTGGGGGGGCAGGAGACCCAGTACTTC.

The genes are TRBV5-1 and TRBJ2-1; TRBD1 agrees at 9 bases. V was clipped by 3 bases and J by 7 bases; unmatched bases: 11. The germline gives CDR1 SGHRS, CDR2 YFSETQ. CDR3 length: 16 residues. CDR3: CASSSYPGQGVNEQFF. CDR3 DNA: TGCGCCAGCAGCTCTTATCCGGGACAGGGTGTTAATGAGCAGTTCTTC.

This clone was detected only once. The chain couples TRBV2 to TRBJ1-3, with a possible D match to TRBD1 (6 bases). The CDR3 loop spans 13 amino acids. With 6 bases removed from V and 7 bases from J, the gap between germline ends came to 13 bases. The germline V gene encodes CDR1 SNHLY and CDR2 FYNNEI. CDR3 sequence: CASSQTGMNTIYF. The CDR3 nucleotides read TGTGCCAGCAGCCAAACAGGGATGAACACCATATATTTT.

This chain joins TRBV11-2 and TRBJ1-4, with D unclear. Germline CDR1 SGHAT, CDR2 FQNNGV. V was trimmed by 4 bases and J by 7 bases, leaving 10 bases between them. This CDR3 has 13 amino acids. The CDR3 DNA reads TGTGCCAGCAGCTCCGGAGGGCCTGAAAAACTGTTTTTT. Amino acids: CASSSGGPEKLFF.

The chain joins TRBV28 to TRBJ1-5; no firm D call. Per the germline V gene, CDR1 is MDHEN and CDR2 is SYDVKM. The V end lost 5 bases, the J end lost 0 bases, and 8 bases lay between the germline ends. The CDR3 has 14 amino acids. CDR3 protein: CASSRGNSNQPQHF. The CDR3 region has the DNA TGTGCCAGCAGTCGAGGGAATAGCAATCAGCCCCAGCATTTT.

The DNA of the CDR3 is TGTGCCAGCAGCGGTACTAGCGGGAGGGCCCTCAATGAGCAGTTCTTC. As protein: CASSGTSGRALNEQFF. The rearrangement links TRBV11-1 to TRBJ2-1, with 13 bases fitting TRBD2. The junction had 7 bases not matched to a gene; V was cut back by 5 bases and J by 6 bases. The CDR3 runs to 16 residues. Per germline, CDR1 SGHAT and CDR2 FQDESV (reference sequence).

This clone was found a few times. The chain uses TRBV29-1 and TRBJ1-1; D is ambiguous. This CDR3 has 12 residues. V was shortened by 6 bases and J by 0 bases, with 8 bases between the two germline ends. Germline V gene data show CDR1 as SQVTM and CDR2 as ANQGSEA. The CDR3 DNA reads as TGCAGCGTAAGAGGTATGAACACTGAAGCTTTCTTT. Its translation: CSVRGMNTEAFF. Combining the CDR3 with reference TRBV29-1 and TRBJ1-1 gives the whole variable domain SAVISQKPSRDICQRGTSLTIQCQVDSQVTMMFWYRQQPGQSLTLIATANQGSEATYESGFVIDKFPISRPNLTFSTLTVSNMSPEDSSIYLCSVRGMNTEAFFGQGTRLTVV.

The genes are TRBV10-3 and TRBJ1-3, with 7 bases fitting TRBD1. CDR3 length: 13 amino acids. V shed 10 bases and J 5 bases; nucleotides not matched to a gene: 8. Germline V gene data show CDR1 as ENHRY and CDR2 as SYGVKD. CDR3 sequence reads: CATQTGNRNTIYF. The DNA of the CDR3 is TGTGCCACACAGACAGGGAATAGAAACACCATATATTTT.

This chain connects TRBV9 to TRBJ2-2; D not resolved. This CDR3 is built from 15 residues. Germline V gene sequence: CDR1 SGDLS, CDR2 YYNGEE. The ends were cut back, 4 bases at V and 8 bases at J, with 18 bases in the middle. The CDR3 bases are TGTGCCAGCAGCCCTAAAACCACGGGTAGAGGGGAGCTGTTTTTT. Amino acids: CASSPKTTGRGELFF.

The chain links TRBV5-1 to TRBJ2-2; 12 bases align to TRBD2. Germline V gene sequence: CDR1 SGHRS, CDR2 YFSETQ. CDR3 length: 18 amino acids. The V and J ends lost 3 bases and 7 bases, in that order; junction bases with no gene match: 13. The CDR3 loop is CASSSETSGRTRGGELFF. For the CDR3, the DNA is TGCGCCAGCAGCTCCGAGACTAGCGGGAGAACACGGGGCGGGGAGCTGTTTTTT.

The rearrangement uses TRBV28 and TRBJ1-5; D unresolved. V dropped 6 bases and J dropped 6 bases, with 12 bases sitting between them. The germline V gene has CDR1 MDHEN and CDR2 SYDVKM. This CDR3 has 13 amino acids. The CDR3 is CASSLRGGQPQHF. CDR3 nucleotide sequence: TGTGCCAGCAGCCTGCGTGGCGGTCAGCCCCAGCATTTT.

V and J are TRBV12-5 and TRBJ2-1, with D perhaps TRBD2 (5 bases). The CDR3 covers 17 residues. CDR1 is LGHNT and CDR2 is FRNRAP in the germline V gene. Trimming took 2 bases from V and 5 from J, leaving 19 bases between them. The CDR3 coding sequence is TGTGCTAGTGGTTTGATTTCTGTGGGAGCGAGAGACAATGAGCAGTTCTTC. Residues: CASGLISVGARDNEQFF.

This clone occurred once. The chain links TRBV23-1 to TRBJ2-1, with TRBD1 identical over 7 bases. TRBV23-1 is an open reading frame, and its role is uncertain. The CDR3 spans 17 residues. The V segment lost 4 bases and the J segment 0 bases; nucleotides outside the gene matches: 9. In DNA, the CDR3 is TGCGCCAGCAGTCGTCCGGGACAGAGAAGCTCCTACAATGAGCAGTTCTTC. This translates into CASSRPGQRSSYNEQFF.

This chain links TRBV19 with TRBJ2-7, with a tentative D call TRBD1 (6 bases). Trimming pared 0 bases from V and 12 bases from J, leaving 21 bases between. The CDR3 sequence is 15 residues long. Looked up from germline, CDR1 is LNHDA and CDR2 is SQIVND (reference sequence). CDR3 nucleotide sequence: TGTGCCAGTAGTATAGATCTCGCGACAGGCGGCTTACTGTACTTC. The encoded protein is CASSIDLATGGLLYF.

The chain uses TRBV9 and TRBJ2-1; 7 bases fit TRBD2. This CDR3 spans 15 amino acids. Trimming took 2 bases from V and 6 from J; bases not matched to a gene: 8. CDR1 and CDR2 (germline): SGDLS, YYNGEE. The CDR3 DNA reads as TGTGCCAGCAGCGTCTCTAGCGGTCCTTTCAATGAGCAGTTCTTC. Translated: CASSVSSGPFNEQFF. Complete variable domain (other parts from reference TRBV9 and TRBJ2-1): DSGVTQTPKHLITATGQRVTLRCSPRSGDLSVYWYQQSLDQGLQFLIQYYNGEERAKGNILERFSAQQFPDLHSELNLSSLELGDSALYFCASSVSSGPFNEQFFGPGTRLTVL.

The J gene is TRBJ2-7, the V gene TRBV5-1, with 7 nucleotides matching TRBD2. V shed 4 bases, J shed 2 bases, and the junction held 9 bases outside the gene matches. The CDR3 is 15 residues long. CDR1 SGHRS and CDR2 YFSETQ come from the germline V gene. CDR3 protein: CASSPRLAPPYEQYF. The CDR3 region has the DNA TGCGCCAGCAGCCCCCGACTAGCACCCCCCTACGAGCAGTACTTC.

The chain carries TRBV18 and TRBJ2-7; 10 bases agree with TRBD2. CDR1 and CDR2 (germline): KGHSH, LQKENI. V was pared by 3 bases and J by 3 bases, with 5 bases of the junction left unmatched. The CDR3 has 15 residues. The CDR3 protein is CASSPVASGSYEQYF. The CDR3 coding sequence is TGTGCCAGCTCACCGGTGGCTAGCGGGAGCTACGAGCAGTACTTC. Filled out from reference TRBV18 and TRBJ2-7, the complete variable domain reads NAGVMQNPRHLVRRRGQEARLRCSPMKGHSHVYWYRQLPEEGLKFMVYLQKENIIDESGMPKERFSAEFPKEGPSILRIQQVVRGDSAAYFCASSPVASGSYEQYFGPGTRLTVT.

The chain combines TRBV5-1 with TRBJ2-1, with 16 bases matching TRBD2. The CDR3 covers 19 residues. V shed 3 bases, J shed 0 bases, and the junction held 6 bases outside the gene matches. Germline V gives CDR1 SGHRS, CDR2 YFSETQ. The CDR3 coding sequence is TGCGCCAGCAGCTCGGGACTAGCGGGAGGGGGGGTCTCCTACAATGAGCAGTTCTTC. Translated: CASSSGLAGGGVSYNEQFF.

The V and J genes are TRBV27 and TRBJ2-3, with 7 positions matching TRBD2. Germline V lookup: CDR1 MNHEY, CDR2 SMNVEV (reference sequence). The length of the CDR3 is 16 residues. With V trimmed by 6 bases and J by 1 base, 10 bases remained unmatched. The CDR3 DNA is TGTGCCAGCAGATCTAGCGGTGAAGTCGGCACAGATACGCAGTATTTT. Its protein product is CASRSSGEVGTDTQYF.